The present entry profiles one T cell receptor (beta chain) with its context. Its antigen is unidentified. Those who donated, Caucasian adults without exception, all lived in Nashville, Tennessee. Division of CD4+ cells produced a CD45RA+ naive subset and a CD45RA-negative memory subset. The data derive from a study of shared clonotypes between healthy human individuals. Findings and caveats of the study: A handful of donors showed sharing of 4.5% to 6% of naive CD4 clonotypes.

The V gene lost 8 bases and the J gene lost 10 bases, with 17 bases spanning the gap. This CDR3 has 12 residues. CDR1 and CDR2 from the germline V gene are MNHEY and SVGAGI. Deep level was the assay's run setting. The protocol was immunoSEQ multiplex PCR, while the TCRdb copy is restricted to in-frame clones and leaves out a portion. This sample has 2 million or so clones, with roughly 94% found just once. Sequencing was performed on naive CD4+ T cells sorted from blood. The subset here: CD45RA+ positively selected. This chain links TRBV6-5 with TRBJ1-1; no definite D call. This clonotype was obtained from a man younger than 30 in good health. This CDR3 reads CASLSLAWGAFF. In DNA, the CDR3 is TGTGCCAGCCTATCCCTGGCCTGGGGAGCTTTCTTT.